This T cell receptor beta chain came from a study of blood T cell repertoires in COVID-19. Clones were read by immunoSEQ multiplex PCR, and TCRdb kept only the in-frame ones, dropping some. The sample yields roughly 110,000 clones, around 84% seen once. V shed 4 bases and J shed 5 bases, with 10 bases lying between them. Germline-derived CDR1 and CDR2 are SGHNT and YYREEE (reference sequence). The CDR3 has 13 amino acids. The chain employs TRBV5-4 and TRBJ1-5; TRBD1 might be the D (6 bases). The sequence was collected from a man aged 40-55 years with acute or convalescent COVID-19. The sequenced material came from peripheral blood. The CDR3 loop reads CASSEDSHQPQHF. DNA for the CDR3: TGTGCCAGCAGCGAGGACAGCCATCAGCCCCAGCATTTT.